One sample yielded the 2 T cell receptor beta chains listed below, sequenced in a study of T cells in Graves' hyperthyroidism and ophthalmopathy. TCR beta CDR3 sequences were amplified from RNA transcripts. The HTBI primer set drove a first-round RT-PCR of the TCR CDR3. TCRdb analysed the multiplex PCR reads with MiXCR anew, one entry per CDR3 protein. The table has 330,000 or so distinct CDR3 sequences, 15% to 20% seen once. The sequencing input was blood. The receptors shown here come from a man in his fifties or sixties with Graves' ophthalmopathy.

This chain joins TRBV7-9 and TRBJ2-4, with 10 positions matching TRBD2. The CDR3 extends over 17 amino acids. CDR1 is SEHNR and CDR2 is FQNEAQ in the germline V gene (reference sequence). J lost 1 base, V lost 5 bases, and 8 bases had no gene match. CDR3 DNA sequence: TGTGCCAGCAGCGGGCGAGCGGGAGGGCCTGCCAAAAACATTCAGTACTTC. Translated, it gives CASSGRAGGPAKNIQYF.

Many counts were recorded for this clonotype. This rearrangement joins TRBV3-1 to TRBJ2-7; TRBD1 is a possible D gene (5 bases). CDR1 and CDR2 (germline): LGHDT, YNNKEL (reference sequence). The germline V and J ends were trimmed by 1 base and 1 base, with 8 bases remaining between them. This CDR3 is 14 amino acids long. The CDR3: CASSQAAGSYEQYF. CDR3 DNA sequence: TGTGCCAGCAGCCAAGCAGCAGGGTCCTACGAGCAGTACTTC.